The rows below give T cell receptor beta chains drawn from one sample of a study of identical twins. TCRdb recomputed calls from the 5' RACE reads with MiXCR, one row per CDR3 protein. The sample shows 350,000 or so distinct CDR3 sequences, 9% to 15% of them seen only once. This same sample was also part of a study on yellow fever vaccine responses in identical twins.

The sequenced material came from CD8+ T cells sorted from blood. The receptors were gathered from a woman aged 18-29 years in good health. Both conserved end residues are part of each CDR3. The order of the fields is D gene, V gene, J gene, clone size, CDR3 DNA, CDR3 protein. The D gene is left open where the match is weak. Where a row states a size, it is once, few, many or the class of an expanded clone; other rows omit it.

TRBD1	TRBV6-1	TRBJ2-1	few	TGTGCCAGCAGCCACGGACAGGGCGAGCAGTTCTTC	CASSHGQGEQFF
TRBD2	TRBV20-1	TRBJ2-1	few	TGCAGTGCCCCAGCGGGGGGGGGCTACAATGAGCAGTTCTTC	CSAPAGGGYNEQFF
TRBD1	TRBV12-3/TRBV12-4	TRBJ2-7	many	TGTGCCAGCAGTTCCCCCGGGACAGGGTTTAACGAGCAGTACTTC	CASSSPGTGFNEQYF
.	TRBV29-1	TRBJ1-3	many	TGCAGCGTTGAATCTTTTGCGGAAAACACCATATATTTT	CSVESFAENTIYF
TRBD1	TRBV6-5	TRBJ2-1	.	TGTGCCAGCAGTTACTCACAGGGGGATGAGCAGTTCTTC	CASSYSQGDEQFF
.	TRBV29-1	TRBJ1-4	few	TGCAGCGTTGAAGAGGGGTACGATGAAAAACTGTTTTTT	CSVEEGYDEKLFF
.	TRBV5-1	TRBJ2-3	.	TGCGCCAGCAAGATTTCTGTCGGTAGAGATACGCAGTATTTT	CASKISVGRDTQYF
.	TRBV2	TRBJ1-2	.	TGTGCCAGCATGCGGACAAACTATGGCTACACCTTC	CASMRTNYGYTF
.	TRBV10-3	TRBJ2-5	few	TGTGCCATCAGTGCCCCCCAAGAGACCCAGTACTTC	CAISAPQETQYF
TRBD2	TRBV20-1	TRBJ2-7	.	TGCAGTGCTTGGACTAGCGGGAGTGCCGAGCAGTACTTC	CSAWTSGSAEQYF
.	TRBV29-1	TRBJ2-1	few	TGCAGCGTTGAAGACAGCAATGAGCAGTTCTTC	CSVEDSNEQFF
.	TRBV20-1	TRBJ1-1	.	TGCAGTGCTCCATCTATCCAGGGCCCCTCAGCCGTGAACACTGAAGCTTTCTTT	CSAPSIQGPSAVNTEAFF
.	TRBV7-9	TRBJ1-2	few	TGTGCCAGCAGCTCTCCGACAGCCTCAAAGGGGTATGGCTACACCTTC	CASSSPTASKGYGYTF
.	TRBV2	TRBJ1-4	many	TGTGCCAGCAAGCTCCGTGGAGGGGATGAAAAACTGTTTTTT	CASKLRGGDEKLFF
.	TRBV27	TRBJ1-1	.	TGTGCCAGCGCCGACGGGGGGCCGTATACTGAAGCTTTCTTT	CASADGGPYTEAFF
.	TRBV5-1	TRBJ2-3	many	TGCGCCAGCAGCTTGGAGGCGGTGTGGGGAAGCACAGATACGCAGTATTTT	CASSLEAVWGSTDTQYF
.	TRBV20-1	TRBJ2-7	.	TGCAGTGCAGAGGGTCAGACGGCTTACGAGCAGTACTTC	CSAEGQTAYEQYF
TRBD1	TRBV10-3	TRBJ1-4	once	TGTGCCATCAGTGAGTCTCGGGACAGTCACACCGAAAAACTGTTTTTT	CAISESRDSHTEKLFF
TRBD2	TRBV6-5	TRBJ2-5	few	TGTGCCAGCAGTTTTGCGGGAGGGCCTCAAGAGACCCAGTACTTC	CASSFAGGPQETQYF
.	TRBV20-1	TRBJ2-7	.	TGCAGTGCTGGTCCCGGGCCCGCCTACGAGCAGTACTTC	CSAGPGPAYEQYF